The 23 T cell receptor beta chains presented below share a single source sample, sequenced in a study of T cells in women clearing cervical HPV infection. Sequencing used immunoSEQ multiplex PCR; TCRdb keeps in-frame clones, though not all of them. The sample table sets out tens of thousands of clones. The sequenced sample was blood buffy coat. The receptors here all came from a woman between 18 and 69 years old with a cervical HPV16 infection that either progressed to CIN3+ or cleared (not recorded which).

About this clone: From the germline J gene comes the end of the CDR3, since the read stops 3 residues before it. This chain uses TRBV2 with TRBJ1-2; D might be TRBD1 (6 bases). Germline assignment: CDR1 SNHLY and CDR2 FYNNEI. The CDR3 is 13 amino acids. Partial CDR3 DNA: TGTGCCAGTAGGGGGAGCTCCTACAATGAC. Its protein product is CASRGSSYND. The full CDR3 protein is CASRGSSYNDYTF.

For this clone: The read ends 3 residues before the CDR3 terminus; that terminus is restored from the germline J gene. The chain joins TRBV20-1 to TRBJ2-5, with D possibly being TRBD2 (5 bases). Germline loops: CDR1 DFQATT, CDR2 SNEGSKA (reference sequence). Trimming pared 5 bases from V and 0 bases from J, leaving 13 bases between. The CDR3 has 14 residues. Partial CDR3 DNA: TGCAGTGCTCCCTCCCCGGACTACCAAGAGACC. It yields the protein CSAPSPDYQET. The full CDR3 protein is CSAPSPDYQETQYF.

Points on this clone: The CDR3 end lies 3 residues beyond the end of the read and is filled in from the germline J gene. The chain carries TRBV7-9 and TRBJ2-4, with D unresolved. Per the germline V gene, CDR1 is SEHNR and CDR2 is FQNEAQ (reference sequence). The CDR3 spans 15 residues. This CDR3 is CASSLASQHNYGQYF. The sequenced part of the CDR3 DNA is TGTGCCAGCAGCTTAGCGTCCCAGCATAACTATGGT.

On this clone: The sequenced fragment ends 3 residues before the CDR3 boundary, so the rest is inferred from the germline J gene. The J gene is TRBJ1-2, the V gene TRBV18, with no clear D. This CDR3 is built from 18 residues. The germline gives CDR1 KGHSH, CDR2 LQKENI. CDR3 loop: CASSPDWRDLLAPWDYTF. The sequenced part of the CDR3 DNA is TGTGCCAGCTCACCAGATTGGAGGGATCTCCTAGCGCCTTGGGAC. The full variable domain, in which reference TRBV18 and TRBJ1-2 provide the parts outside the CDR3, is NAGVMQNPRHLVRRRGQEARLRCSPMKGHSHVYWYRQLPEEGLKFMVYLQKENIIDESGMPKERFSAEFPKEGPSILRIQQVVRGDSAAYFCASSPDWRDLLAPWDYTFGSGTRLTVV.

Remarks on this clone: The read finishes 3 residues shy of the CDR3 end, and the germline J gene is used to complete it. This rearrangement joins TRBV6-2 or TRBV6-3 to TRBJ1-2, with 7 bases identical to TRBD1. The CDR3 has 14 amino acids. V gave up 6 bases and J gave up 3 bases; unmatched junction bases: 7. CDR1 MNHEY and CDR2 SVGEGT come from the germline V gene. CDR3 sequence: CASRRTGAHYGYTF. The CDR3 bases that were read are TGTGCCAGCAGAAGGACAGGCGCTCACTATGGC.

CDR3 sequence: CASSPGGITGELFF. Incomplete CDR3 DNA: TGTGCCAGCAGCCCTGGGGGGATCACCGGGGAG. The V call is TRBV7-3, the J call TRBJ2-2, with D perhaps matching TRBD2 (6 bases). The DNA ends 3 residues before the CDR3 does, and the rest of the CDR3 is filled in from the germline J gene. The germline V gene has CDR1 SGHTA and CDR2 FQGTGA. This CDR3 comprises 14 residues. Trimming pared 5 bases from V and 4 bases from J, leaving 11 bases between.

As for this clone: The read ends 3 residues before the CDR3 terminus; that terminus is restored from the germline J gene. This chain uses TRBV5-1 with TRBJ2-5; 11 bases map to TRBD1. Per the germline V gene, CDR1 is SGHRS and CDR2 is YFSETQ. This CDR3 has 17 residues. V dropped 2 bases and J dropped 5; count of bases not matched to a gene: 11. The CDR3: CASSFSSRTGGLETQYF. Partial CDR3 DNA: TGCGCCAGCAGCTTCTCGAGCCGGACAGGGGGCTTGGAGACC.

Comment on this clone: Read sequence stops 3 residues before the CDR3 end, and the germline J gene provides the missing end. This chain links TRBV19 with TRBJ2-4, with D possibly being TRBD2 (6 bases). The germline V gene encodes CDR1 LNHDA and CDR2 SQIVND (reference sequence). V gave up 7 bases and J gave up 0 bases, with 13 bases separating them. The CDR3 has 15 residues. CDR3 DNA, as far as it was read: TGTGCCAGTACCTTGCACGGGGGAGCCAAAAACATT. Residues: CASTLHGGAKNI. The entire CDR3 sequence reads CASTLHGGAKNIQYF.

As concerns this clone: The sequence runs out 3 residues before the end of the CDR3; the remainder is reconstructed from the germline J gene. The chain has TRBV2 and TRBJ1-4, with a tentative D call TRBD1 (6 bases). Trimming took off 5 bases at V and 0 bases at J, with 10 bases between the two ends. The germline CDR1 and CDR2 sequences are SNHLY and FYNNEI. This CDR3 is 15 amino acids long. CDR3 amino acids: CASSRQDATNEKLFF. CDR3 DNA, as far as it was read: TGTGCCAGCAGTCGACAGGATGCAACTAATGAAAAA.

Turning to this clone: The CDR3 end is not reached by the read, which stops 3 residues before it; the germline J gene fills it in. The genes are TRBV5-1 and TRBJ2-3; 7 positions match TRBD2. Germline V lookup: CDR1 SGHRS, CDR2 YFSETQ. This CDR3 spans 13 amino acids. V lost 7 bases to trimming and J lost 6 bases; unmatched junction nucleotides: 8. CDR3 sequence reads: CASFQLGGDTQYF. Incomplete CDR3 DNA: TGCGCCAGCTTCCAATTGGGGGGGGATACG.

Worth noting for this clone: The read ends 3 residues before the CDR3 terminus; that terminus is restored from the germline J gene. This chain joins TRBV7-9 and TRBJ1-1; weak D call: TRBD1 (6 bases). Germline-derived CDR1 and CDR2 are SEHNR and FQNEAQ (reference sequence). This CDR3 is 15 amino acids long. The CDR3 sequence is CASSSAGANPYEAFF. The covered CDR3 bases are TGTGCCAGCAGCTCCGCGGGGGCTAACCCCTACGAG. Full variable domain (rest looked up from reference TRBV7-9 and TRBJ1-1): DTGVSQNPRHKITKRGQNVTFRCDPISEHNRLYWYRQTLGQGPEFLTYFQNEAQLEKSRLLSDRFSAERPKGSFSTLEIQRTEQGDSAMYLCASSSAGANPYEAFFGQGTRLTVV.

Regarding this clone: The read halts 3 residues ahead of the CDR3 end, with the missing end drawn from the germline J gene. The chain couples TRBV6-2 or TRBV6-3 to TRBJ1-2, with 7 bases identical to TRBD1. The germline V gene encodes CDR1 MNHEY and CDR2 SVGEGT. This CDR3 comprises 12 residues. Here the CDR3 reads CASSGDSRDYTF. The CDR3 DNA, read in part, is TGTGCCAGCAGCGGGGACAGTCGCGAC.

The CDR3 loop reads CASRFGQGANSPLFF. The sequenced part of the CDR3 DNA is TGTGCCAGCAGGTTCGGACAGGGGGCTAATTCACCG. V gene TRBV7-2 combines with J gene TRBJ2-2; 11 bases match TRBD1. The sequence runs out 3 residues before the end of the CDR3; the remainder is reconstructed from the germline J gene. This CDR3 comprises 15 residues. CDR1 and CDR2 (germline): SGHTA, FQGNSA.

This clone ranks as medium-sized (0.01 to 0.1%) in terms of frequency. The sequenced fragment ends 3 residues before the CDR3 boundary, so the rest is inferred from the germline J gene. This chain uses TRBV5-6 with TRBJ2-7; TRBD2 aligns across 7 bases. This CDR3 region has 15 residues. Trimming at V came to 3 bases and at J to 0 bases, leaving 6 bases not matched to a gene. CDR1 is SGHDT and CDR2 is YYEEEE in the germline V gene. The CDR3 loop reads CASSYGTNPSYEQYF. Incomplete CDR3 DNA: TGTGCCAGCAGCTACGGGACTAACCCCTCCTACGAG. The whole variable domain, filled in from reference TRBV5-6 and TRBJ2-7, reads DAGVTQSPTHLIKTRGQQVTLRCSPKSGHDTVSWYQQALGQGPQFIFQYYEEEERQRGNFPDRFSGHQFPNYSSELNVNALLLGDSALYLCASSYGTNPSYEQYFGPGTRLTVT.

As concerns this clone: The read is 3 residues too short to cover the CDR3 end, so that end is filled in from the germline J gene. The chain joins TRBV6-2 or TRBV6-3 to TRBJ2-3, with 8 bases identical to TRBD1. Germline CDR1 is MNHEY and CDR2 is SVGEGT. The CDR3 is made up of 15 amino acids. Incomplete CDR3 DNA: TGTGCCAGCAGTATCGCGACAGGGGTTTGGGAGACG. Protein product: CASSIATGVWET. The entire CDR3 protein is CASSIATGVWETQYF.

About this clone itself: From the germline J gene comes the end of the CDR3, since the read stops 3 residues before it. The chain joins TRBV19 to TRBJ2-2, with D tentatively TRBD1 (5 bases). The V gene's germline CDR1 is LNHDA and CDR2 SQIVND (reference sequence). This CDR3 has 15 residues. CDR3 bases read: TGTGCCAGTAGTCCGCGGTTCTCTGGGGCCAACGTG. This translates into CASSPRFSGANV. The whole CDR3 protein is CASSPRFSGANVLFF.

As regards this clone: Sequencing ends 3 residues short of the CDR3 end; the germline J gene provides the rest. V usage is TRBV13 and J usage is TRBJ2-1, with 9 nucleotides matching TRBD2. CDR1 and CDR2 (germline): PRHDT, FYEKMQ (reference sequence). This CDR3 has 13 amino acids. After removal of 5 bases from V and 7 bases from J, the junction contained 3 bases not matched to a gene. This CDR3 is CASSRTSANEQFF. Partial CDR3 DNA: TGTGCCAGCAGCCGGACTAGCGCAAATGAG.

In regard to this clone: The read falls 3 residues short of the CDR3 end, and the missing part is taken from the germline J gene. The V call is TRBV20-1, the J call TRBJ1-1; 7 bases agree with TRBD1. Germline values: CDR1 DFQATT, CDR2 SNEGSKA (reference sequence). The CDR3 has 14 residues. V lost 6 bases to trimming and J lost 0 bases; unmatched junction nucleotides: 7. CDR3 DNA (partial): TGCAGTGCGCCCCAGACAGGGATGAACACTGAA. Its protein is CSAPQTGMNTE. The full CDR3 protein reads CSAPQTGMNTEAFF.

On this clone: The CDR3 end lies 3 residues beyond the end of the read and is filled in from the germline J gene. The gene calls are TRBV30 and TRBJ2-4; a possible D gene is TRBD2 (6 bases). This CDR3 has 13 amino acids. CDR1 and CDR2 (germline): GTSNPN, SVGIG (reference sequence). CDR3 region: CAWSVLGVGGQYF. The sequenced part of the CDR3 DNA is TGTGCCTGGAGTGTACTGGGAGTCGGGGGT.

A note on this clone: The read ends 3 residues shy of where the CDR3 ends; the end is completed using the germline J gene. This chain connects TRBV7-3 to TRBJ2-2; 12 bases agree with TRBD1. The CDR3 runs 17 residues. Germline V lookup: CDR1 SGHTA, CDR2 FQGTGA. The ends lost 4 bases at V and 7 bases at J; junction bases unmatched: 10. The CDR3 DNA, read in part, is TGTGCCAGCAGCTCCTTGGGACAGGGGGCTATTAACGGGGAG. It is translated as CASSSLGQGAINGE. The entire CDR3 reads CASSSLGQGAINGELFF.

With respect to this clone: The read ends 3 residues shy of where the CDR3 ends; the end is completed using the germline J gene. This chain connects TRBV6-2 or TRBV6-3 to TRBJ2-5, with TRBD2 matching over 9 bases. The CDR3 spans 14 residues. Germline V gives CDR1 MNHEY, CDR2 SVGEGT. V gave up 5 bases and J gave up 7 bases; unmatched junction bases: 8. This chain's CDR3 is CASSEGLALTTQYF. CDR3 bases read: TGTGCCAGCAGTGAGGGACTAGCCCTTACGACC.

As to this clone: The read comes to an end 3 residues before the CDR3 does, leaving the germline J gene to fill in the end. The rearrangement links TRBV5-8 to TRBJ1-2, with no clear D. Germline CDR1 reads SGHTS; CDR2 reads YDEGEE. The CDR3 length is 11 residues. The CDR3 DNA, read in part, is TGTGCCAGCAGCTACAGCTACGGC. Amino acids: CASSYSYG. The whole CDR3 is CASSYSYGYTF.

Worth noting for this clone: The CDR3 extends 3 residues past the end of the read, so its final part is completed from the germline J gene. The chain couples TRBV5-4 to TRBJ1-1; unclear D gene. Germline-derived CDR1 and CDR2 are SGHNT and YYREEE (reference sequence). Trimming stripped 0 bases from V and 4 bases from J, with 13 bases between. The CDR3 has 15 amino acids. CDR3 region: CASSLVGRYGTEAFF. Incomplete CDR3 DNA: TGTGCCAGCAGCTTGGTCGGCAGGTACGGCACTGAA.